This T cell receptor (beta chain) was sequenced in a study of blood T cell repertoires in COVID-19. Trimming cost V 4 bases and J 2 bases; bases outside gene matches: 3. The length of the CDR3 is 13 residues. Germline V gives CDR1 SGHTS, CDR2 YDEGEE. Repertoires were generated with immunoSEQ multiplex PCR, while TCRdb's copy carries only in-frame clones and drops some. The table has around 190,000 clones, around 85% seen once. Recruits, aged about 18 to 100 years, lived in 24 US areas. The sequenced sample was PBMCs or T cells enriched from blood (not recorded which). The source is a woman in her twenties or thirties who had recovered from COVID-19. The chain combines TRBV5-8 with TRBJ2-7, with 7 nucleotides matching TRBD1. The CDR3 nucleotides are TGTGCCAGCAGCGTGACAGGGACCTACGAGCAGTACTTC. Protein: CASSVTGTYEQYF.